One T cell receptor beta chain is described in this entry. Its target is not known. The sample is drawn from a study of cytomegalovirus exposure and HLA in healthy donors. In germline, CDR1 is MNHEY, CDR2 SVGAGI. The CDR3 contains 15 residues. With 5 bases clipped from V and 7 bases from J, the junction kept 6 bases outside the gene matches. Amplification used 60 Vbeta primers and 13 Jbeta primers. Profiling relied on immunoSEQ multiplex PCR, and the TCRdb table lists in-frame clones only, not all of them. The table includes around 150,000 clones, about three quarters detected once. Study-level results: Researchers left out some V segments, among them TRBV6-2 and TRBV6-3, as indistinguishable.

The sequence came from a man between 40 and 49 years old in good health and CMV-seronegative. V and J are TRBV6-5 and TRBJ2-1; TRBD2 agrees at 12 bases. The sample comprised PBMCs. DNA of the CDR3: TGTGCCAGCAGTCAGACTAGCGGGAGTCGGAATGAGCAGTTCTTC. Translation: CASSQTSGSRNEQFF.